The sequence of this T cell receptor beta chain was determined in a study of cytomegalovirus exposure and HLA in healthy donors. The CDR3 contains 14 residues. The V gene end was trimmed by 1 base and the J gene end by 2 bases; junction bases not matched to a gene: 3. CDR1 is SGHNT and CDR2 is YYREEE in the germline V gene (reference sequence). The primer mix had 60 Vbeta and 13 Jbeta primers. In the original workflow: An analysis that came later counted roughly 87 million unique TCR beta chains, about 10 million shared. The data were produced by immunoSEQ multiplex PCR, yet TCRdb's version contains in-frame clones alone and is incomplete. V and J calls and clone size are as listed in that table; D and trimming were resolved from the DNA. The table shows more than 80,000 clones, with 60% to 80% occurring only once. As for this clone: Its antigen is not known.

Overall study findings and caveats: When the data were analyzed later, several of the most significant clusters appeared to be linked to common viral pathogens. For TCR beta chains, V- and J-gene trimming was later linked to a missense DCLRE1C variant.

The clonotype was recovered from a man in his forties in good health and CMV-seronegative. The sample was PBMCs. This chain uses TRBV5-4 with TRBJ2-7; TRBD1 aligns across 7 bases. In DNA, the CDR3 is TGTGCCAGCAGCTTGAACAGGGGCCCCTACGAGCAGTACTTC. Protein product: CASSLNRGPYEQYF.